This paragraph reports one T cell receptor (beta chain). Its cognate antigen has yet to be identified. No qualities accompany the bases; no much larger clone lies one base away. The record originates from a study of CD8+ T cells in alopecia areata (dated by TCRdb to the late 2010s). As for the study more broadly: Treated patients were enrolled in an open-label pilot trial of oral tofacitinib at 5 to 10 mg twice daily for moderate-to-severe alopecia areata. Patients received tofacitinib for 6 to 18 months and were then followed off drug for 6 months to check for delayed response and recurrence. The SALT score, which quantifies the percentage of affected scalp surface area, was used to measure disease severity in treated patients. Scalp clonality was compared among normal scalp (n=4), patchy alopecia areata scalp (n=8), and alopecia totalis/universalis scalp (n=8). To study T cell clonal expansion in alopecia areata, the researchers applied high-throughput TCRbeta sequencing to both the C3H/HeJ mouse model and human patients. Scalp tissue and sorted CD4+ and CD8+ peripheral blood T cells from patchy and totalis/universalis alopecia areata patients and from healthy controls were covered by human TCRbeta sequencing. immunoSEQ multiplex PCR using 35 Vbeta forward primers and 13 Jbeta reverse primers was used to amplify TCRbeta CDR3 regions. The RNA source kit depended on sample type: the PAXgene miRNA kit for fixed scalp, the miRNeasy kit for PBMCs, and the RNeasy kit for mouse skin. Patients on tofacitinib were biopsied at baseline and after 4 and 24 weeks of treatment, and several of the patients also had a later scalp biopsy. Summary of the overall study and its limitations: During tofacitinib treatment, many expanded lesional clones remained in scalp and blood, and this persistence may partly explain relapse after treatment is stopped. Higher clonality and more expanded CD8+ clones were observed in lesional scalp than in normal scalp, particularly in alopecia totalis/universalis, a finding suggestive of antigenic drive. Unlike mouse skin, which is dominated by gammadelta T cells, normal human skin has resident alphabeta T cells that are also sequenced, and this complicates analysis of the scalp TCR repertoire. Because the treated cohort was small and included a single nonresponder, larger studies are needed to assess links between baseline CD8+ expansion and response. Tofacitinib significantly lowered scalp clonality and the number of expanded CD8+ clones among the top 100 scalp clones. Compared with mice, TCR sequences shared between patients were less clear, possibly partly because of HLA diversity across the patient population.

According to the study, the label for this sample's time point signals: 4 weeks on oral tofacitinib. The treatment or condition label corresponds to: oral pan-JAK inhibitor, 5-10 mg twice daily. Peripheral blood and lesional scalp punch biopsies were obtained from patients with alopecia areata. After PBMCs were isolated by density centrifugation and stained for CD3, CD4 and CD8, a FACSAria was used to sort CD4+ and CD8+ T cells. Inclusive of the bounding cysteine and phenylalanine, the CDR3 is 14 residues long. CDR3 DNA is the only sequence kept; it has 42 bases, read in frame from the first base. The germline V gene provides CDR1 SQVTM and CDR2 ANQGSEA. Trimming takes 7 bases off V and 3 bases off J; junction bases not matched to a gene: 9. Library preparation was by the immunoSEQ multiplex PCR assay. To provide template for TCR sequencing, every sample had RNA extracted and reverse transcribed into cDNA. First-strand cDNA was synthesized with SuperScript III using a 2:1 mix of oligo-dT and random hexamers. A synthetic immune receptor repertoire was used to measure amplification bias, and any remaining bias was corrected computationally. The published analysis was carried out like this. After raw reads were preprocessed to remove errors, the CDR3 was defined following IMGT conventions as running from the conserved cysteine to phenylalanine. Clonality was calculated as 1 minus Shannon entropy normalized by log2 of the number of productive unique TCRs. Whether each scalp clone was CD4 or CD8 was inferred by checking scalp TCRbeta sequences against the CD4 and CD8 repertoires from sorted blood. Drawn from immuneACCESS, this table holds only the in-frame rearrangements with V and J called that TCRdb kept. Clones are partly lost; checked studies trace under half to an unresolved V gene and leave the rest unexplained. The DNA was the basis for D and trimming; V, J and clone size are from that table. The sample table lists some 160,000 clones, about three fifths of them with a count of one. The ten most abundant clones make up 0.91% of the sample.

The sequence was obtained from a human donor with alopecia areata. The sample in question was CD4+ T cells sorted from blood, obtained at week 4, from a patient treated with tofacitinib. Rearrangement joined TRBV29-1 to TRBJ2-1; 7 middle bases align to TRBD2. The DNA sequence is as follows: TGCAGCGCTCTTCGACTAGCCCACTACAATGAGCAGTTCTTC. The resulting protein is CSALRLAHYNEQFF.